This T cell receptor (beta chain) was profiled in a study of cytomegalovirus exposure and HLA in healthy donors. Germline V gives CDR1 GTSNPN, CDR2 SVGIG (reference sequence). The V end lost 6 bases, the J end lost 0 bases, and 9 bases lay between the germline ends. There are 13 residues in the CDR3. The PCR was carried out with 60 Vbeta primers and 13 Jbeta primers. Some clones are missing from TCRdb's copy, which holds only in-frame ones; the method was immunoSEQ multiplex PCR. This table holds about 160,000 clones, roughly 85% found once. The sequenced material came from PBMCs. This chain uses TRBV30 with TRBJ1-3, with D hard to call. This sequence originates from a man aged 25-45 years in good health and CMV-seronegative. The CDR3 loop is CACKQSSGNTIYF. CDR3 bases: TGTGCCTGTAAACAGAGCTCTGGAAACACCATATATTTT. Supplemented by reference TRBV30 and TRBJ1-3, the full variable domain reads SQTIHQWPATLVQPVGSPLSLECTVEGTSNPNLYWYRQAAGRGLQLLFYSVGIGQISSEVPQNLSASRPQDRQFILSSKKLLLSDSGFYLCACKQSSGNTIYFGEGSWLTVV.